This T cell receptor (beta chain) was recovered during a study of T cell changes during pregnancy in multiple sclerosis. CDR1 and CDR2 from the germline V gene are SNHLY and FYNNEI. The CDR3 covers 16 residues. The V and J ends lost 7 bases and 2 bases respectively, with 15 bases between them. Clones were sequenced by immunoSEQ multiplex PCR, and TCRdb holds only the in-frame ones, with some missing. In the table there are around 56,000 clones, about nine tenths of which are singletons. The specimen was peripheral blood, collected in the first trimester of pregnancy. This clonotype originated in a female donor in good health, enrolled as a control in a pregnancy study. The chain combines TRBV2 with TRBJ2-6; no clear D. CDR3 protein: CASNLLVVAGANVLTF. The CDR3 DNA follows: TGTGCCAGCAACCTACTTGTGGTGGCTGGGGCCAACGTCCTGACTTTC.